The 23 T cell receptor beta chains listed next were all sequenced from one sample in a study of blood T cell repertoires in COVID-19. Method: immunoSEQ multiplex PCR; TCRdb's copy keeps in-frame clones and lacks some. The sample includes tens of thousands of clones, approximately 84% seen only once; the top ten take 9.5% to 15%. Material for sequencing was peripheral blood. The origin of the receptors is a human donor in a cohort sampled during active COVID-19.

The chain has TRBV2 and TRBJ1-2, with 8 nucleotides matching TRBD1. CDR3 size: 13 residues. Germline lookup yields CDR1 SNHLY and CDR2 FYNNEI. The J segment lost 6 bases and the V segment lost 6 bases, leaving 6 bases of the junction unmatched. The DNA of the CDR3 is TGTGCCAGCAGATTGACAGGGGTCGATGGCTACACCTTC. It translates to CASRLTGVDGYTF.

This clone was seen a handful of times. The chain carries TRBV5-1 and TRBJ2-2; tentative D call: TRBD2 (6 bases). V was pared by 2 bases and J by 1 base, with 15 bases between. The CDR3 runs to 17 residues. Germline V gene data show CDR1 as SGHRS and CDR2 as YFSETQ. CDR3 protein: CASSFGEAGLNTGELFF. The CDR3 bases are TGCGCCAGCAGCTTTGGGGAGGCAGGGCTGAACACCGGGGAGCTGTTTTTT.

This rearrangement joins TRBV6-5 to TRBJ1-6, with D perhaps matching TRBD1 (6 bases). The germline V gene encodes CDR1 MNHEY and CDR2 SVGAGI. V was cut by 6 bases and J by 6 bases, with 15 bases left in between. The CDR3 has 15 amino acids. CDR3 loop: CASRKEGVGNSPLHF. CDR3 bases: TGTGCCAGCAGGAAAGAGGGGGTCGGTAATTCACCCCTCCACTTT.

This chain joins TRBV24-1 and TRBJ2-7, with 9 bases fitting TRBD2. Germline V gene data show CDR1 as KGHDR and CDR2 as SFDVKD. The J segment lost 2 bases and the V segment lost 4 bases, leaving 8 bases of the junction unmatched. The CDR3 consists of 16 residues. The CDR3 coding sequence is TGTGCCACCAGTGACCGAAGCGGGGGGCTCGCCTACGAGCAGTACTTC. Amino acid sequence: CATSDRSGGLAYEQYF.

Only one count was recorded for this clone. This chain joins TRBV11-2 and TRBJ1-2; D call uncertain. Germline CDR1 is SGHAT and CDR2 is FQNNGV. V was pared by 0 bases and J by 8 bases, with 7 bases between. The CDR3 contains 12 residues. DNA of the CDR3: TGTGCCAGCAGCTTAGAGGGAGGGGGCTACACCTTC. Translation: CASSLEGGGYTF.

The chain is built from TRBV4-2 and TRBJ2-3; 14 nucleotides align to TRBD2. The CDR3 length is 20 residues. V shed 2 bases and J 2 bases; nucleotides not matched to a gene: 12. Germline CDR1 is LGHNA and CDR2 is YNFKEQ. For the CDR3, the DNA is TGTGCCAGCAGCCAAACTTCTGGACTAGCGGGGGGTACCTTCACAGATACGCAGTATTTT. The encoded protein is CASSQTSGLAGGTFTDTQYF.

J is TRBJ1-2 and V is TRBV6-5; TRBD1 agrees at 7 bases. Germline loops: CDR1 MNHEY, CDR2 SVGAGI. V was clipped by 4 bases and J by 2 bases; unmatched bases: 7. The CDR3 totals 15 residues. The CDR3 spells CASSSPRGANYGYTF. Here the CDR3 DNA reads TGTGCCAGCAGTTCCCCCAGGGGGGCGAACTATGGCTACACCTTC.

The chain links TRBV5-1 to TRBJ2-5; a possible D gene is TRBD2 (5 bases). The V and J ends lost 3 bases and 2 bases respectively, with 17 bases between them. From germline, CDR1 is SGHRS and CDR2 YFSETQ. This CDR3 has 16 residues. CDR3 in amino acids: CASSSDYSRYQETQYF. Here the CDR3 DNA reads TGCGCCAGCAGCTCTGACTACTCGAGGTATCAAGAGACCCAGTACTTC.

The genes are TRBV24-1 and TRBJ2-5; 9 bases line up with TRBD1. Germline CDR1 reads KGHDR; CDR2 reads SFDVKD. V gave up 6 bases and J gave up 5 bases; unmatched junction bases: 6. This CDR3 comprises 14 residues. CDR3 region: CATSTGGLGETQYF. CDR3 DNA: TGTGCCACCAGTACAGGGGGCCTCGGCGAGACCCAGTACTTC.

Judged by abundance, this clone is medium-sized. V usage is TRBV10-3 and J usage is TRBJ2-7; unclear D gene. V lost 8 bases and J 2 bases, leaving 13 bases between the germline ends. There are 13 residues in the CDR3. Germline CDR1 ENHRY, CDR2 SYGVKD. CDR3 sequence reads: CAIEGQDTYEQYF. The CDR3 nucleotides read TGTGCCATCGAAGGCCAGGATACCTACGAGCAGTACTTC.

The chain has TRBV5-1 and TRBJ2-1; a possible D gene is TRBD1 (6 bases). The CDR3 has 15 residues. Trimming left V 0 bases short and J 5 bases short, with 12 bases between. Germline V gene lookup returns CDR1 SGHRS and CDR2 YFSETQ. CDR3 nucleotide sequence: TGCGCCAGCAGCTTGGATGGGGGCAACAACAATGAGCAGTTCTTC. Translation gives CASSLDGGNNNEQFF.

The J gene is TRBJ2-7, the V gene TRBV7-2; weak D call: TRBD1 (8 bases). Germline V gene data show CDR1 as SGHTA and CDR2 as FQGNSA. The CDR3 is made up of 14 amino acids. V lost 4 bases, J lost 5 bases, and 15 bases lay in between. For the CDR3, the DNA is TGTGCCAGCAGCTCTCGACAGGGGACTAACGAGCAGTACTTC. Protein product: CASSSRQGTNEQYF.

The rearrangement uses TRBV13 and TRBJ1-6; 8 nucleotides align to TRBD1. J lost 9 bases, V lost 5 bases, and 9 bases had no gene match. CDR3 length equals 15 residues. CDR1 and CDR2 from the germline V gene are PRHDT and FYEKMQ (reference sequence). CDR3 DNA sequence: TGTGCCAGCAGCACGTGGACAGGGCATAGTTCACCCCTCCACTTT. It translates to CASSTWTGHSSPLHF.

V gene TRBV30 combines with J gene TRBJ1-5; D perhaps matches TRBD1 (5 bases). The CDR3 runs to 12 residues. The germline CDR1 and CDR2 sequences are GTSNPN and SVGIG (reference sequence). V lost 5 bases to trimming and J lost 6 bases, with 11 bases between them. CDR3 sequence reads: CAWSSGGQPQHF. In nucleotides, the CDR3 is TGTGCCTGGTCAAGCGGGGGTCAGCCCCAGCATTTT.

This rearrangement joins TRBV19 to TRBJ2-4; 9 nucleotides match TRBD2. The CDR3 extends over 15 amino acids. Germline lookup yields CDR1 LNHDA and CDR2 SQIVND (reference sequence). Germline trimming cut 10 bases from V and 0 bases from J; bases unmatched to any gene: 7. The CDR3 protein is CATSGTALAKNIQYF. The CDR3 region has the DNA TGTGCCACTAGCGGGACAGCCCTAGCCAAAAACATTCAGTACTTC.

The rearrangement links TRBV6-5 to TRBJ2-5, with 8 bases identical to TRBD2. CDR3 length equals 16 residues. Germline V gives CDR1 MNHEY, CDR2 SVGAGI. V shed 2 bases, J shed 5 bases, and the junction held 10 bases outside the gene matches. In DNA, the CDR3 is TGTGCCAGCAGTTACAATCCTCGGGGGGGCAGGGAGACCCAGTACTTC. Translating gives CASSYNPRGGRETQYF.

The V call is TRBV18, the J call TRBJ2-1; 12 nucleotides agree with TRBD2. V lost 4 bases to trimming and J lost 7 bases; unmatched junction nucleotides: 5. Germline V gives CDR1 KGHSH, CDR2 LQKENI. This CDR3 contains 15 residues. Here the CDR3 DNA reads TGTGCCAGCTCACTTTCTAGCGGGGGGGCGAATGAGCAGTTCTTC. Amino acids: CASSLSSGGANEQFF.

CDR3 amino acids: CASSQGLARETQYF. CDR3 nucleotides: TGTGCCAGCAGCCAGGGACTAGCACGCGAGACCCAGTACTTC. The J gene is TRBJ2-5, the V gene TRBV5-4; TRBD2 agrees at 9 bases. Germline CDR1 reads SGHNT; CDR2 reads YYREEE (reference sequence). With 4 bases clipped from V and 5 bases from J, the junction kept 6 bases outside the gene matches. The CDR3 is 14 amino acids.

This sequence joins TRBV7-2 and TRBJ2-4, with 8 positions matching TRBD1. The J segment lost 7 bases and the V segment lost 2 bases, leaving 13 bases of the junction unmatched. Germline V CDR1 and CDR2: SGHTA, FQGNSA. This CDR3 comprises 17 residues. CDR3 region: CASSLIPPGGPGNIQYF. In nucleotides, the CDR3 is TGTGCCAGCAGCTTAATCCCGCCAGGGGGCCCGGGGAACATTCAGTACTTC.

This clone was detected once. This same CDR3 is encoded by further DNA sequences in the sample. The chain has TRBV3-1 (or the pseudogene TRBV3-2) and TRBJ1-2; maybe TRBD1 (5 bases). Germline-derived CDR1 and CDR2 are LGHDT and YNNKEL (reference sequence). The CDR3 has 13 amino acids. Trimming took 4 bases from V and 5 from J, leaving 11 bases between them. In DNA form, the CDR3 reads TGTGCCAGCAGCCGCTCGGGGGGGTATGGCTACACCTTC. This encodes CASSRSGGYGYTF.

J is TRBJ2-4 and V is TRBV19; tentative D call: TRBD2 (7 bases). V was shortened by 0 bases and J by 6 bases, with 18 bases between the two germline ends. CDR1 is LNHDA and CDR2 is SQIVND in the germline V gene (reference sequence). The CDR3 is 17 amino acids. CDR3 nucleotide sequence: TGTGCCAGTAGTATAGATCAAGGGGGGGGTCCTAGAAACATTCAGTACTTC. Residues: CASSIDQGGGPRNIQYF. Filled out from reference TRBV19 and TRBJ2-4, the complete variable domain reads DGGITQSPKYLFRKEGQNVTLSCEQNLNHDAMYWYRQDPGQGLRLIYYSQIVNDFQKGDIAEGYSVSREKKESFPLTVTSAQKNPTAFYLCASSIDQGGGPRNIQYFGAGTRLSVL.

The chain carries TRBV6-5 and TRBJ1-2; D is possibly TRBD1 (5 bases). Germline V gene sequence: CDR1 MNHEY, CDR2 SVGAGI. This CDR3 comprises 13 residues. Trimming pared 0 bases from V and 8 bases from J, leaving 10 bases between. The CDR3 here is CASSYSTGGGYTF. The CDR3 DNA sequence: TGTGCCAGCAGTTACTCTACAGGCGGCGGCTACACCTTC.

The chain recombines TRBV2 with TRBJ1-3, with D hard to call. The CDR3 is 13 amino acids. Germline V gene sequence: CDR1 SNHLY, CDR2 FYNNEI. The V end was cut by 7 bases, the J end by 0 bases, with 7 bases between. This CDR3 reads CASTGGSGNTIYF. Here the CDR3 DNA reads TGTGCCAGCACAGGTGGCTCTGGAAACACCATATATTTT.